A selection of T cell receptor beta chains follows, all from one sample in a study of shared clonotypes between healthy human individuals. Profiled with immunoSEQ multiplex PCR; TCRdb holds only in-frame clones, not every one. Altogether more than 1 million clones are present, about 84% being singletons, with the ten largest covering more than 0.5%. Sequencing was performed on memory CD4+ T cells from PBMCs. Every receptor here comes from a man younger than 35 in good health. Some clones in this sample may be carry-over from other donors' samples. CDR3s include the opening cysteine and the closing phenylalanine or tryptophan. D genes are given only for firm matches. Clone size, where shown, is once, few, many, or a class for clones that have expanded.

D	V	J	size	CDR3	DNA
TRBD1	TRBV5-6	TRBJ1-2	once	CASRRDRVNYGYTF	TGTGCCAGCAGAAGGGACAGGGTTAACTATGGCTACACCTTC
TRBD1	TRBV7-2	TRBJ1-1	NA	CASSWTGGTEAFF	TGTGCCAGCAGCTGGACAGGGGGCACTGAAGCTTTCTTT
NA	TRBV5-4	TRBJ2-6	NA	CASSFTGSSGANVLTF	TGTGCCAGCAGCTTCACAGGGTCCTCTGGGGCCAACGTCCTGACTTTC
NA	TRBV5-1	TRBJ2-7	NA	CASSLEASSPEQYF	TGCGCCAGCAGCTTGGAGGCTAGCAGTCCCGAGCAGTACTTC
NA	TRBV21-1	TRBJ1-2	NA	CASSKVDGYTF	TGTGCCAGCAGCAAAGTAGATGGCTACACCTTC
NA	TRBV11-2	TRBJ1-1	once	CASSRLPGLTNTEAFF	TGTGCCAGCAGTCGATTGCCGGGACTGACTAACACTGAAGCTTTCTTT
TRBD2	TRBV19	TRBJ2-2	NA	CASSIRRGRAGTGELFF	TGTGCCAGTAGTATTCGTCGCGGGAGGGCCGGGACCGGGGAGCTGTTTTTT
NA	TRBV6-5	TRBJ2-3	NA	CASSYSAGDTQYF	TGTGCCAGCAGTTACTCGGCCGGAGATACGCAGTATTTT
NA	TRBV7-2	TRBJ2-7	NA	CASSSNPREPAPSSYEQYF	TGTGCCAGCAGCTCCAACCCCAGGGAGCCAGCACCAAGCTCCTACGAGCAGTACTTC
NA	TRBV2	TRBJ2-3	NA	CASTIQGLGTDTQYF	TGTGCCAGCACTATTCAGGGTCTGGGCACAGATACGCAGTATTTT
NA	TRBV2	TRBJ2-7	NA	CASSDRFLTSYEQYF	TGTGCCAGCAGTGACCGATTTTTGACCTCCTACGAGCAGTACTTC
TRBD1	TRBV2	TRBJ1-1	once	CASQLEQGGYTEAFF	TGTGCCAGCCAATTAGAACAGGGGGGGTACACTGAAGCTTTCTTT
NA	TRBV20-1	TRBJ1-1	NA	CSANPWTEAFF	TGCAGTGCGAATCCCTGGACTGAAGCTTTCTTT
NA	TRBV5-6	TRBJ2-3	NA	CASSLLGAGTDTQYF	TGTGCCAGCAGCTTGTTGGGGGCAGGGACAGATACGCAGTATTTT
NA	TRBV18	TRBJ2-3	many	CASSLPGDTQYF	TGTGCCAGCTCACTCCCTGGAGATACGCAGTATTTT
NA	TRBV6-5	TRBJ2-2	few	CASSFRGTGELFF	TGTGCCAGCAGTTTTCGGGGCACCGGGGAGCTGTTTTTT
NA	TRBV28	TRBJ2-3	NA	CASSNLEAADTQYF	TGTGCCAGCAGTAATCTAGAGGCGGCAGATACGCAGTATTTT
TRBD2	TRBV5-6	TRBJ2-7	NA	CASSQTSGTYEQYF	TGTGCCAGCAGCCAGACTAGCGGGACCTACGAGCAGTACTTC
NA	TRBV9	TRBJ2-2	NA	CASAPPGLDHTGELFF	TGTGCCAGCGCACCCCCCGGCCTCGACCACACCGGGGAGCTGTTTTTT
TRBD1	TRBV6-1	TRBJ2-7	few	CASSGQGARLYEQYF	TGTGCCAGCAGTGGCCAGGGGGCGCGTCTCTACGAGCAGTACTTC
NA	TRBV7-8	TRBJ2-7	once	CASSRLLGTPPGEQYF	TGTGCCAGCAGCCGATTACTCGGGACACCCCCGGGCGAGCAGTACTTC
NA	TRBV30	TRBJ2-7	NA	CAWEWRGAPSEQYF	TGTGCCTGGGAGTGGAGGGGGGCGCCGAGTGAGCAGTACTTC
NA	TRBV14	TRBJ1-3	NA	CASSHTPNTIYF	TGTGCCAGCAGCCATACCCCTAACACCATATATTTT
NA	TRBV9	TRBJ1-2	NA	CASSAGGARYGYTF	TGTGCCAGCAGCGCCGGGGGGGCTCGGTATGGCTACACCTTC
TRBD1	TRBV30	TRBJ1-4	few	CACTGGGEKLFF	TGTGCCTGTACAGGGGGCGGTGAAAAACTGTTTTTT
NA	TRBV7-2	TRBJ1-5	NA	CASSLFGSILGQPQHF	TGTGCCAGCAGCTTATTTGGGAGTATCCTAGGTCAGCCCCAGCATTTT
NA	TRBV5-1	TRBJ1-2	once	CASSLAAGDGYTF	TGCGCCAGCAGCTTGGCCGCAGGGGATGGCTACACCTTC
TRBD1	TRBV7-9	TRBJ1-3	NA	CASRGTGYGNTIYF	TGTGCCAGCCGGGGGACAGGCTATGGAAACACCATATATTTT
TRBD2	TRBV28	TRBJ2-7	NA	CASTLGLAGGEQYF	TGTGCCAGCACCCTTGGACTAGCGGGAGGCGAGCAGTACTTC
TRBD1	TRBV7-9	TRBJ1-1	NA	CASSLASQGAGEAFF	TGTGCCAGCAGCTTAGCTTCCCAGGGGGCTGGTGAAGCTTTCTTT
NA	TRBV5-1	TRBJ1-2	many	CASSLESPNYGYTF	TGCGCCAGCAGCTTAGAAAGTCCGAACTATGGCTACACCTTC
TRBD1	TRBV28	TRBJ2-5	NA	CASSKSGQGTWTQYF	TGTGCCAGCAGTAAGTCGGGACAGGGCACCTGGACCCAGTACTTC
NA	TRBV7-2	TRBJ1-5	NA	CASSLGPLRPQHF	TGTGCCAGCAGCCTAGGGCCACTTCGGCCCCAGCATTTT
NA	TRBV5-1	TRBJ2-7	NA	CASSFWQGNEQYF	TGCGCCAGCAGCTTTTGGCAGGGGAACGAGCAGTACTTC
NA	TRBV2	TRBJ2-3	few	CASGRRRVTDTQYF	TGTGCCAGCGGCCGCCGTCGGGTCACAGATACGCAGTATTTT
NA	TRBV28	TRBJ2-7	NA	CASSLRGVYEQYF	TGTGCCAGCAGTCTGAGGGGGGTCTACGAGCAGTACTTC
NA	TRBV5-6	TRBJ2-7	NA	CASSPRQGKDEQYF	TGTGCCAGCAGCCCTAGGCAGGGGAAGGACGAGCAGTACTTC
TRBD1	TRBV5-1	TRBJ2-7	once	CASSLGGTDFSYEQYF	TGCGCCAGCAGCTTGGGGGGGACAGACTTCTCCTACGAGCAGTACTTC
NA	TRBV21-1	TRBJ2-1	NA	CASSKDADLSSYNEQFF	TGTGCCAGCAGCAAAGATGCCGACCTTAGCTCCTACAATGAGCAGTTCTTC
NA	TRBV4-2	TRBJ2-3	NA	CASRQAADTDTQYF	TGTGCCAGCCGACAAGCGGCAGACACAGATACGCAGTATTTT
TRBD1	TRBV5-1	TRBJ2-1	NA	CASLTFPGTGANEQFF	TGCGCCAGCCTTACTTTCCCCGGGACAGGGGCCAATGAGCAGTTCTTC
NA	TRBV7-2	TRBJ1-3	few	CASSQGGGGNTIYF	TGTGCCAGCAGCCAAGGCGGGGGCGGAAACACCATATATTTT
TRBD2	TRBV7-8	TRBJ2-1	NA	CASSSSKYTSGRRDEQFF	TGTGCCAGCAGCTCAAGCAAATATACTAGCGGGAGGAGGGATGAGCAGTTCTTC
TRBD1	TRBV6-1	TRBJ1-1	NA	CASSGQGAGTEAFF	TGTGCCAGCAGTGGACAGGGGGCTGGGACTGAAGCTTTCTTT
TRBD1	TRBV10-3	TRBJ1-2	NA	CAITGQTYGGYTF	TGTGCCATCACGGGACAGACGTACGGGGGCTACACCTTC
NA	TRBV10-2	TRBJ1-3	NA	CASSAIASGNTIYF	TGCGCCAGCAGTGCGATTGCCTCTGGAAACACCATATATTTT
NA	TRBV6-5	TRBJ1-2	NA	CASSYSGQRSYTF	TGTGCCAGCAGTTACTCAGGACAACGAAGCTACACCTTC
TRBD2	TRBV7-9	TRBJ2-3	NA	CATRPGLSGASTDTQYF	TGTGCCACCAGACCGGGGCTTAGCGGGGCGAGCACAGATACGCAGTATTTT
NA	TRBV30	TRBJ1-5	few	CAWSGLSNQPQHF	TGTGCCTGGAGTGGGCTTAGCAATCAGCCCCAGCATTTT
TRBD2	TRBV27	TRBJ2-5	few	CASSLLGTTQETQYF	TGTGCCAGCAGTTTATTGGGGACTACACAAGAGACCCAGTACTTC
TRBD1	TRBV4-2	TRBJ2-7	NA	CASSRPTGEEQYF	TGTGCCAGCAGCCGACCGACAGGGGAAGAGCAGTACTTC
TRBD1	TRBV9	TRBJ2-3	NA	CASSVGTGGTDTQYF	TGTGCCAGCAGCGTAGGGACAGGCGGCACAGATACGCAGTATTTT
TRBD1	TRBV7-2	TRBJ1-4	NA	CASSSWGTGDEKLFF	TGTGCCAGCAGCTCCTGGGGGACAGGGGATGAAAAACTGTTTTTT
TRBD2	TRBV12-5	TRBJ2-7	many	CASGLALLPTSGYPFVQYF	TGTGCTAGTGGTTTGGCCCTGCTACCAACTAGCGGATACCCTTTTGTGCAGTACTTC
TRBD1	TRBV28	TRBJ1-1	NA	CASSSPFTGGLTEAFF	TGTGCCAGCAGTAGCCCCTTCACAGGGGGCCTCACTGAAGCTTTCTTT
NA	TRBV9	TRBJ2-1	NA	CASSTRTGQGGEQFF	TGTGCCAGCAGCACCCGGACCGGCCAGGGAGGTGAGCAGTTCTTC
NA	TRBV9	TRBJ1-3	NA	CASSVGKVSGNTIYF	TGTGCCAGCAGCGTAGGGAAGGTCTCTGGAAACACCATATATTTT